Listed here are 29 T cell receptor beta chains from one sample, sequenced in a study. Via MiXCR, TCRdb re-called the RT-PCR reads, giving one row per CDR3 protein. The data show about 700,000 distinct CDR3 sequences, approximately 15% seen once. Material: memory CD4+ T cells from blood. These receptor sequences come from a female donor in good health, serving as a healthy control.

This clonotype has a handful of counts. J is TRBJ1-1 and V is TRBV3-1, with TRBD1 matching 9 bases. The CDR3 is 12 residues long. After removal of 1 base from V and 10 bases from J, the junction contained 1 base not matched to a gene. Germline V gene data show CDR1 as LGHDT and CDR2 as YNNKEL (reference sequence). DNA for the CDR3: TGTGCCAGCAGCCAAGCGGACAGGGGAGCTTTCTTT. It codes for CASSQADRGAFF.

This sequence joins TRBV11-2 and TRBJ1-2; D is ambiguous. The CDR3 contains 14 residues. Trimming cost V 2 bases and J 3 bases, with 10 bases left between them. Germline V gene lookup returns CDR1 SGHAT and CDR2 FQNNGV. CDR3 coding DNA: TGTGCCAGCAGCTTAAGTGGAACAGACTATGGCTACACCTTC. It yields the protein CASSLSGTDYGYTF.

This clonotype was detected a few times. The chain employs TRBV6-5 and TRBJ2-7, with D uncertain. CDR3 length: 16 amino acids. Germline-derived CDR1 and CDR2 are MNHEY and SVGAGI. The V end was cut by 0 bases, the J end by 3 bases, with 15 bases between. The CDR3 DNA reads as TGTGCCAGCAGTTACTCATTCAGTAGTCATCTCTACGAGCAGTACTTC. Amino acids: CASSYSFSSHLYEQYF.

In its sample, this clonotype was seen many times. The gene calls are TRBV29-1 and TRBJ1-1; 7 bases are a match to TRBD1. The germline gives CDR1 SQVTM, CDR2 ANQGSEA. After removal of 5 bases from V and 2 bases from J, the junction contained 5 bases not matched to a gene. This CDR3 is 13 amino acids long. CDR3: CSVNRGSNTEAFF. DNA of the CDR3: TGCAGCGTTAACAGGGGATCCAACACTGAAGCTTTCTTT.

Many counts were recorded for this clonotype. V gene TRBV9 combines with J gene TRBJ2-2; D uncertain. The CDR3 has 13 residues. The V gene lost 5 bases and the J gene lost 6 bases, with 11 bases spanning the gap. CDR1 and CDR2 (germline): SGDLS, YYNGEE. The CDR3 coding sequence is TGTGCCAGCAGATCGAGCCGGGCCGGGGAGCTGTTTTTT. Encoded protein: CASRSSRAGELFF.

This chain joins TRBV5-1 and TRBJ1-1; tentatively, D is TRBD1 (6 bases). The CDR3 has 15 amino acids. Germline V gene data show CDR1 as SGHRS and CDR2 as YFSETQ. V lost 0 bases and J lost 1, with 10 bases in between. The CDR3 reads CASSLETGTNTEAFF. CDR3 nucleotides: TGCGCCAGCAGCTTGGAAACAGGGACGAACACTGAAGCTTTCTTT. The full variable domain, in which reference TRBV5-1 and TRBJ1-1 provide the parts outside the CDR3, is KAGVTQTPRYLIKTRGQQVTLSCSPISGHRSVSWYQQTPGQGLQFLFEYFSETQRNKGNFPGRFSGRQFSNSRSEMNVSTLELGDSALYLCASSLETGTNTEAFFGQGTRLTVV.

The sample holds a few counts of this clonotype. The DNA for the CDR3 is TGTGCCTGGACGAGGGGCCTAGAAGTCGATGAGCAGTTCTTC. Translated: CAWTRGLEVDEQFF. V is TRBV30 and J is TRBJ2-1; D is perhaps TRBD1 or TRBD2 (5 bases each). The CDR3 loop spans 14 amino acids. Germline-derived CDR1 and CDR2 are GTSNPN and SVGIG (reference sequence). Between the trimmed V and J ends, which lost 4 bases and 8 bases, there was a span of 18 bases.

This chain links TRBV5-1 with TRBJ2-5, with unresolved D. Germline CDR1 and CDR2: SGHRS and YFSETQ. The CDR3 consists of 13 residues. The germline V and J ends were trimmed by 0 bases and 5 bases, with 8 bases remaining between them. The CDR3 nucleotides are TGCGCCAGCAGCTTGGAGACCTACGAGACCCAGTACTTC. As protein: CASSLETYETQYF.

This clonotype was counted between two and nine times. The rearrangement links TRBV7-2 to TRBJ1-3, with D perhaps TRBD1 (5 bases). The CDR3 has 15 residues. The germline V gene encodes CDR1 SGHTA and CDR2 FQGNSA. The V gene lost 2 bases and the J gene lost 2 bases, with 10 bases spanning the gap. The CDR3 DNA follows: TGTGCCAGCAGCTTAAGTAAACAGGCTGGAAACACCATATATTTT. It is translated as CASSLSKQAGNTIYF.

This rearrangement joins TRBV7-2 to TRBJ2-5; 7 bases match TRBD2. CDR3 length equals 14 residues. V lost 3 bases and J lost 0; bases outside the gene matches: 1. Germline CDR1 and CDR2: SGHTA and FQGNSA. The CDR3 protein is CASSFSGYQETQYF. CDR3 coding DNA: TGTGCCAGCAGCTTTAGCGGGTACCAAGAGACCCAGTACTTC.

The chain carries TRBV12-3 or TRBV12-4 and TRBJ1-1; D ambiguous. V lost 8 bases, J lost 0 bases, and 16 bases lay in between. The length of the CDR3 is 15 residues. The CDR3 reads CASGPVSKMNTEAFF. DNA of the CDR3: TGTGCCAGCGGACCTGTTTCAAAAATGAACACTGAAGCTTTCTTT.

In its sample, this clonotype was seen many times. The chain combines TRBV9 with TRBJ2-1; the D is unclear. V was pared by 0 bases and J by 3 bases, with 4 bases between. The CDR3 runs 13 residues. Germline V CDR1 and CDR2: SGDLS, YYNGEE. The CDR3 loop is CASSVGDYNEQFF. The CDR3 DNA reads TGTGCCAGCAGCGTAGGGGACTACAATGAGCAGTTCTTC.

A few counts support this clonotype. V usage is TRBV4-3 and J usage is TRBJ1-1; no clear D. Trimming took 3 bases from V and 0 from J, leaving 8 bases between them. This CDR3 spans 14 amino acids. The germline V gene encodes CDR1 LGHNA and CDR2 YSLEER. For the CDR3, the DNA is TGCGCCAGCAGCCATGATCAGATGAACACTGAAGCTTTCTTT. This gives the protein CASSHDQMNTEAFF.

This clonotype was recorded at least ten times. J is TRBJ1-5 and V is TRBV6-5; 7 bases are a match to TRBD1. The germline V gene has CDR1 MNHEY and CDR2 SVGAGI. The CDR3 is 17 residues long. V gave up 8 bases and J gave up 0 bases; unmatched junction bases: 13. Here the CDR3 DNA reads TGTGCCAGCGGCAAGGAGGGGGCTGGACGTAGCAATCAGCCCCAGCATTTT. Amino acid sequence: CASGKEGAGRSNQPQHF.

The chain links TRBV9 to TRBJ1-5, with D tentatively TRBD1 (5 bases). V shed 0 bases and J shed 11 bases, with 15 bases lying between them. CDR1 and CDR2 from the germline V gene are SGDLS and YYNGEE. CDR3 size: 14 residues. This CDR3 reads CASSVDALLGAQHF. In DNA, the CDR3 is TGTGCCAGCAGCGTAGACGCCCTCCTAGGGGCCCAGCATTTT.

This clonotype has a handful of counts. The CDR3 sequence: CASRSTSGGEWDEQFF. DNA for the CDR3: TGTGCCAGCAGGTCGACTAGCGGGGGTGAATGGGATGAGCAGTTCTTC. The J gene is TRBJ2-1, the V gene TRBV12-3 or TRBV12-4; 12 nucleotides align to TRBD2. J lost 8 bases, V lost 6 bases, and 11 bases had no gene match. The CDR3 is made up of 16 amino acids.

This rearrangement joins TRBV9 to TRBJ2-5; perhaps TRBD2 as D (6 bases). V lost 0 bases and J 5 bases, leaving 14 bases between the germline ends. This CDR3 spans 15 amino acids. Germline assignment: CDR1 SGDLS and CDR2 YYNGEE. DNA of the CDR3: TGTGCCAGCAGCGTAGGGGCTAGCCGGGAGGAGACCCAGTACTTC. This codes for CASSVGASREETQYF. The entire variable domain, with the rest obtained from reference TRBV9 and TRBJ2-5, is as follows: DSGVTQTPKHLITATGQRVTLRCSPRSGDLSVYWYQQSLDQGLQFLIQYYNGEERAKGNILERFSAQQFPDLHSELNLSSLELGDSALYFCASSVGASREETQYFGPGTRLLVL.

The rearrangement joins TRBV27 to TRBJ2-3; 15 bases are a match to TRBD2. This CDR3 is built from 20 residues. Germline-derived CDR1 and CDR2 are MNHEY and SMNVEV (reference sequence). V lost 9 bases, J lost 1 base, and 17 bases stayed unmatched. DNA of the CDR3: TGTGCCAGGGCCAGGGGAAGGGGACTAGCGGGAGGTTGGGGCACAGATACGCAGTATTTT. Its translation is CARARGRGLAGGWGTDTQYF.

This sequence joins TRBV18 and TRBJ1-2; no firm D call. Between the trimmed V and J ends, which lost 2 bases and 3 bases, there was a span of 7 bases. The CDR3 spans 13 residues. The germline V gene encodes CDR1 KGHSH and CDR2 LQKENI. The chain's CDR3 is CASSPSDYYGYTF. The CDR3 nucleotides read TGTGCCAGCTCACCATCAGATTACTATGGCTACACCTTC. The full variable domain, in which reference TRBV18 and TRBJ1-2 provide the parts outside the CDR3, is NAGVMQNPRHLVRRRGQEARLRCSPMKGHSHVYWYRQLPEEGLKFMVYLQKENIIDESGMPKERFSAEFPKEGPSILRIQQVVRGDSAAYFCASSPSDYYGYTFGSGTRLTVV.

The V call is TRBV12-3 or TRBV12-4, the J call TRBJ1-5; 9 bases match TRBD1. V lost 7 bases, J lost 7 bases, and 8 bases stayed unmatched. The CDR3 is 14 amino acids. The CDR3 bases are TGTGCCAGCAAACTAGGACAGGGGAACCAGCCCCAGCATTTT. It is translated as CASKLGQGNQPQHF.

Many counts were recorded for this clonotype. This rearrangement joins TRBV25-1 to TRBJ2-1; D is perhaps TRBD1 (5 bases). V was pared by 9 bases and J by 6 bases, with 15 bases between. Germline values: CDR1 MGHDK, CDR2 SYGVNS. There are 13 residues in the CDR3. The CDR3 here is CASQQGPFNEQFF. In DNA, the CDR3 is TGTGCCAGTCAGCAGGGTCCATTCAATGAGCAGTTCTTC.

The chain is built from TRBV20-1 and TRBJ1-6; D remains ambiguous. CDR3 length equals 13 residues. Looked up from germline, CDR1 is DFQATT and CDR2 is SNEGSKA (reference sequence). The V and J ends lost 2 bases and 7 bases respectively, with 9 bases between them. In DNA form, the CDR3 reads TGCAGTGCTAGAATTGATCTAAATTCACCCCTCCACTTT. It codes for CSARIDLNSPLHF.

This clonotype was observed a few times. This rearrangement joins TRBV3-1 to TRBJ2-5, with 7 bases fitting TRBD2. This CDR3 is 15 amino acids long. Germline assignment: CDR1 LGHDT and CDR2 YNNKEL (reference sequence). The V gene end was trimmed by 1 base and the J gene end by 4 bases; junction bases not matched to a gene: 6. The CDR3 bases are TGTGCCAGCAGCCAAGTGTCGGGGGAGGGAGAGACCCAGTACTTC. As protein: CASSQVSGEGETQYF.

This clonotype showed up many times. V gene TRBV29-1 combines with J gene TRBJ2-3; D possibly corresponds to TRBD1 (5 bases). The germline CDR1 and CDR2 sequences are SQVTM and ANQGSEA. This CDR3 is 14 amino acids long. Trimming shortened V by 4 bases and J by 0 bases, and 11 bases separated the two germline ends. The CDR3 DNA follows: TGCAGCGTTGGGACGGACACTAGCACAGATACGCAGTATTTT. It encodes CSVGTDTSTDTQYF.

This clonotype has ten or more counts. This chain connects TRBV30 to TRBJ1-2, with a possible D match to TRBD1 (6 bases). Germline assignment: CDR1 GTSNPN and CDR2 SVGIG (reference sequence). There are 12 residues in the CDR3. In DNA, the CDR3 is TGTGCTCGGGGCGGACAGAACTATGGCTACACCTTC. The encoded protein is CARGGQNYGYTF.

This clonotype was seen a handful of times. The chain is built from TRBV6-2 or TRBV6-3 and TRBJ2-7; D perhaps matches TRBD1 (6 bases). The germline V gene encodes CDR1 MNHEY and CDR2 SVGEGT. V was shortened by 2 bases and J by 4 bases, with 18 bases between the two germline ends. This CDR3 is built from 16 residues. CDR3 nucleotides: TGTGCCAGCAGTTACGTCGGGGACATCAGGACTTACGAGCAGTACTTC. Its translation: CASSYVGDIRTYEQYF.

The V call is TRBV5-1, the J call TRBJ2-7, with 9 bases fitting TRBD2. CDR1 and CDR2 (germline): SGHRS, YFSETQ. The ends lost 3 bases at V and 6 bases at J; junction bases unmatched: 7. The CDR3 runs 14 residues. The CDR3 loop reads CASSSSGISGEQYF. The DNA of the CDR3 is TGCGCCAGCAGCTCTAGCGGGATCTCGGGCGAGCAGTACTTC.

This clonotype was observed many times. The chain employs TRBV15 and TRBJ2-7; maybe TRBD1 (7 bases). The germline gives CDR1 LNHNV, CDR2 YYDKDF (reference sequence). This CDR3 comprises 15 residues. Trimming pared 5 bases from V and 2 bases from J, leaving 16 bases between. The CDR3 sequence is CATSEGGGGPYEQYF. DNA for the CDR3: TGTGCCACCAGCGAGGGAGGAGGGGGCCCCTACGAGCAGTACTTC.

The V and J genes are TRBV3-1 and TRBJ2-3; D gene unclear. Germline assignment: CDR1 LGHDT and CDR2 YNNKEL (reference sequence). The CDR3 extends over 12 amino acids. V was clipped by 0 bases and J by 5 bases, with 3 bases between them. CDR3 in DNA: TGTGCCAGCAGCCAAGACGAAGATACGCAGTATTTT. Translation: CASSQDEDTQYF.